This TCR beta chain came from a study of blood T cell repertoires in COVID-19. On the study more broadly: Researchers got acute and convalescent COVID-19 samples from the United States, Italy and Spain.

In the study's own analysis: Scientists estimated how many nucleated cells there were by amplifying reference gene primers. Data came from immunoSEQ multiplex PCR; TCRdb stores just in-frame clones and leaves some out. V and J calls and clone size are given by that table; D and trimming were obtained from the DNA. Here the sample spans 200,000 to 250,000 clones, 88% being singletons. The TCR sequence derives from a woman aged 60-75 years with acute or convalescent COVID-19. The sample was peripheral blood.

The CDR3 region has the DNA TGTGCCAGCAGCTTAGAGGGGACAGGGGGCTACAATGAGCAGTTCTTC. It is translated as CASSLEGTGGYNEQFF. The gene calls are TRBV11-2 and TRBJ2-1; 11 bases align to TRBD1. This CDR3 region has 16 residues. Losses at the gene ends were 0 bases for V and 3 bases for J; bases not matched to a gene: 1. CDR1 and CDR2 (germline): SGHAT, FQNNGV.